A selection of T cell receptor beta chains follows, all from one sample in a study of blood T cells in healthy people across ages. TCRdb processed the 5' RACE reads anew with MiXCR; each CDR3 protein has one entry. Of about 640,000 distinct CDR3 sequences in the sample, roughly three fifths were seen once. Sequences were obtained from blood. Every receptor here comes from a man aged 55 to 69 in good health. Each CDR3 is given with its conserved first and last residue. Each record gives: V gene, clone size, D gene, J gene, CDR3 DNA, CDR3 protein. The D gene is left open where the match is weak. Expanded clones get a size class; other rows say once, few or many, or leave the size out.

>TRBV2|NA|NA|TRBJ2-7
TGTGCCAGCAGCCTCCGGGGGACCAACTACGAGCAGTACTTC
CASSLRGTNYEQYF
>TRBV6-6|NA|NA|TRBJ1-6
TGTGCCAGCAGTTACTCTAACTGGGGACAAAATAATTCACCCCTCCACTTT
CASSYSNWGQNNSPLHF
>TRBV10-2|NA|NA|TRBJ1-4
TGCGCCAGCAGTGAGTACTCCGAGGCAAATGAAAAACTGTTTTTT
CASSEYSEANEKLFF
>TRBV6-2/TRBV6-3|NA|NA|TRBJ1-1
TGTGCCAGCAGTTACAGGGGAATGGGCACTGAAGCTTTCTTT
CASSYRGMGTEAFF
>TRBV24-1|NA|TRBD1|TRBJ2-3
TGTGCCACCAGTGATTTCAAGGGGGCGAGCACAGATACGCAGTATTTT
CATSDFKGASTDTQYF
>TRBV6-1|NA|TRBD1|TRBJ1-2
TGTGCCAGCACCTGGACAGGGGGCAATGGCTACACCTTC
CASTWTGGNGYTF
>TRBV6-5|NA|TRBD1|TRBJ1-2
TGTGCCAGCAGTCCCGGACAGGGGACAGGCTACACCTTC
CASSPGQGTGYTF
>TRBV5-1|once|TRBD2|TRBJ2-7
TGCGCCAGCAGCTTGACTAGCGGGGGACAGATTGCCTACGAGCAGTACTTC
CASSLTSGGQIAYEQYF
>TRBV5-1|NA|NA|TRBJ2-1
TGCGCCAGCCGTAGAAGTCCTGCTATCCCTAGCTCCTACAATGAGCAGTTCTTC
CASRRSPAIPSSYNEQFF
>TRBV3-1|NA|TRBD2|TRBJ2-5
TGTGCCAGCAGCTCAGCGGGGGGGCCAAAGACCCAGTACTTC
CASSSAGGPKTQYF
>TRBV11-2|NA|TRBD1|TRBJ2-7
TGTGCCAGCAGCCTCGGGACAGGGAGGGGAAACGAGCAGTACTTC
CASSLGTGRGNEQYF
>TRBV29-1|few|NA|TRBJ2-7
TGCAGCCCCCGGGGGCCAACCTACGAGCAGTACTTC
CSPRGPTYEQYF
>TRBV15|NA|NA|TRBJ1-2
TGTGCCACCAGCAGAGGACGGGAAAACTATGGCTACACCTTC
CATSRGRENYGYTF
>TRBV25-1|NA|TRBD1|TRBJ2-7
TGTGCCAGCGGGACAGGGGGAAAACGCGAGCAGTACTTC
CASGTGGKREQYF
>TRBV7-2|few|NA|TRBJ1-6
TGTGCCAGCAGCTTAGCGGGGGGGGCGGGTGGCGGATCACCCCTCCACTTT
CASSLAGGAGGGSPLHF
>TRBV3-1|NA|NA|TRBJ2-3
TGTGCCAGCAGCCAACTAGGGAAAAGCACAGATACGCAGTATTTT
CASSQLGKSTDTQYF
>TRBV7-2|NA|NA|TRBJ2-1
TGTGCCAACAGCTTTCGTATCCTAGCTTCAAATGAGCAGTTCTTC
CANSFRILASNEQFF
>TRBV4-1|NA|TRBD2|TRBJ2-1
TGCGCCAGCAGCTCTAGCGGGGCGCCTGAGGATGAGCAGTTCTTC
CASSSSGAPEDEQFF
>TRBV6-6|NA|TRBD1|TRBJ2-1
TGTGCCAGCAGTTTGGGACAGGGGACAGAGACCCAGTTCTTC
CASSLGQGTETQFF
>TRBV18|NA|NA|TRBJ2-2
TGTGCCAGCTCACCACCTCTTCCCGGCACCGGGGAGCTGTTTTTT
CASSPPLPGTGELFF
>TRBV6-1|once|NA|TRBJ1-6
TGTGCCAGCAATCCAGCAGGGGTAGGATCCTCACCCCTCCACTTT
CASNPAGVGSSPLHF
>TRBV24-1|NA|NA|TRBJ2-3
TGTGCCACCAGTGATCCGCAGGCCCTCACAGATACGCAGTATTTT
CATSDPQALTDTQYF
>TRBV5-1|few|NA|TRBJ2-7
TGCGCCAGCAGCGACCAGGGGGAGGATTTCCCGGCTCGGGAGCAGTACTTC
CASSDQGEDFPAREQYF
>TRBV6-5|NA|NA|TRBJ2-3
TGTGCCAGCAGATTCGTTGGGGGTACGCAGTATTTT
CASRFVGGTQYF
>TRBV15|few|NA|TRBJ1-4
TGTGCCACCAGCAGAGAATTTGGGAGTGAAAAACTGTTTTTT
CATSREFGSEKLFF
>TRBV20-1|NA|NA|TRBJ2-3
TGCAGTGGAACTCTCACAGATACGCAGTATTTT
CSGTLTDTQYF
>TRBV11-2|many|NA|TRBJ2-1
TGTGCCAGCAGCTCCTCGGGGGCCTACAATGAGCAGTTCTTC
CASSSSGAYNEQFF
>TRBV6-1|NA|TRBD2|TRBJ2-1
TGTGCCGGCAGCGTTTTTCTAGCGGGGGGCTACAACGAGCAGTTCTTC
CAGSVFLAGGYNEQFF
>TRBV18|NA|TRBD1|TRBJ2-3
TGTGCCAGCTCAGCCTCGGGACAGAGAAGCACAGATACGCAGTATTTT
CASSASGQRSTDTQYF
>TRBV28|NA|TRBD1|TRBJ2-7
TGTGCCAGCAGCCCGACAGGGGCGTTAGCTTACGAGCAGTACTTC
CASSPTGALAYEQYF
>TRBV13|NA|NA|TRBJ1-2
TGTGCCAGCAGCACAACCAGCTGGGGCTACACCTTC
CASSTTSWGYTF
>TRBV18|NA|TRBD2|TRBJ2-7
TGTGCCAGCTCACGGACGACTAGCGGCTCCTACGAGCAGTACTTC
CASSRTTSGSYEQYF
>TRBV4-1|NA|NA|TRBJ2-1
TGCGCCAGCAGCCAAGATGCAGCAGGCCGCGGGTATGAGCAGTTCTTC
CASSQDAAGRGYEQFF